A single T cell receptor (beta chain) is shown here with its context. Antigen specificity is unknown. The germline gives CDR1 MGHRA, CDR2 YSYEKL. With 3 bases clipped from V and 4 bases from J, the junction kept 8 bases outside the gene matches. The CDR3 length is 15 residues. The data derive from a study of cytomegalovirus exposure and HLA in healthy donors. Study results and caveats: Generally TCR sequences proved uncommon, though certain public TCRs appeared in numerous donors. Researchers reported that a few CMV-associated chains were confirmed in vitro as CMV antigen-specific. The classifier, whose performance was assessed in both the original and validation cohorts, reportedly diagnosed cytomegalovirus status with high specificity and sensitivity.

The donors were part of the roughly 130-subject validation cohort, which stood apart from the roughly 680-subject first cohort. The assay was immunoSEQ multiplex PCR, and TCRdb's table has in-frame clones only and misses some. This sample has approximately 180,000 clones, with about 86% found just once. The rearrangement uses TRBV4-1 and TRBJ2-7, with 8 bases fitting TRBD2. The sequencing input was PBMCs. This TCR derives from a young woman in good health and CMV-seronegative. The chain's CDR3 is CASSHPPGGLYEQYF. The CDR3 DNA follows: TGCGCCAGCAGCCACCCCCCGGGGGGGCTGTACGAGCAGTACTTC.